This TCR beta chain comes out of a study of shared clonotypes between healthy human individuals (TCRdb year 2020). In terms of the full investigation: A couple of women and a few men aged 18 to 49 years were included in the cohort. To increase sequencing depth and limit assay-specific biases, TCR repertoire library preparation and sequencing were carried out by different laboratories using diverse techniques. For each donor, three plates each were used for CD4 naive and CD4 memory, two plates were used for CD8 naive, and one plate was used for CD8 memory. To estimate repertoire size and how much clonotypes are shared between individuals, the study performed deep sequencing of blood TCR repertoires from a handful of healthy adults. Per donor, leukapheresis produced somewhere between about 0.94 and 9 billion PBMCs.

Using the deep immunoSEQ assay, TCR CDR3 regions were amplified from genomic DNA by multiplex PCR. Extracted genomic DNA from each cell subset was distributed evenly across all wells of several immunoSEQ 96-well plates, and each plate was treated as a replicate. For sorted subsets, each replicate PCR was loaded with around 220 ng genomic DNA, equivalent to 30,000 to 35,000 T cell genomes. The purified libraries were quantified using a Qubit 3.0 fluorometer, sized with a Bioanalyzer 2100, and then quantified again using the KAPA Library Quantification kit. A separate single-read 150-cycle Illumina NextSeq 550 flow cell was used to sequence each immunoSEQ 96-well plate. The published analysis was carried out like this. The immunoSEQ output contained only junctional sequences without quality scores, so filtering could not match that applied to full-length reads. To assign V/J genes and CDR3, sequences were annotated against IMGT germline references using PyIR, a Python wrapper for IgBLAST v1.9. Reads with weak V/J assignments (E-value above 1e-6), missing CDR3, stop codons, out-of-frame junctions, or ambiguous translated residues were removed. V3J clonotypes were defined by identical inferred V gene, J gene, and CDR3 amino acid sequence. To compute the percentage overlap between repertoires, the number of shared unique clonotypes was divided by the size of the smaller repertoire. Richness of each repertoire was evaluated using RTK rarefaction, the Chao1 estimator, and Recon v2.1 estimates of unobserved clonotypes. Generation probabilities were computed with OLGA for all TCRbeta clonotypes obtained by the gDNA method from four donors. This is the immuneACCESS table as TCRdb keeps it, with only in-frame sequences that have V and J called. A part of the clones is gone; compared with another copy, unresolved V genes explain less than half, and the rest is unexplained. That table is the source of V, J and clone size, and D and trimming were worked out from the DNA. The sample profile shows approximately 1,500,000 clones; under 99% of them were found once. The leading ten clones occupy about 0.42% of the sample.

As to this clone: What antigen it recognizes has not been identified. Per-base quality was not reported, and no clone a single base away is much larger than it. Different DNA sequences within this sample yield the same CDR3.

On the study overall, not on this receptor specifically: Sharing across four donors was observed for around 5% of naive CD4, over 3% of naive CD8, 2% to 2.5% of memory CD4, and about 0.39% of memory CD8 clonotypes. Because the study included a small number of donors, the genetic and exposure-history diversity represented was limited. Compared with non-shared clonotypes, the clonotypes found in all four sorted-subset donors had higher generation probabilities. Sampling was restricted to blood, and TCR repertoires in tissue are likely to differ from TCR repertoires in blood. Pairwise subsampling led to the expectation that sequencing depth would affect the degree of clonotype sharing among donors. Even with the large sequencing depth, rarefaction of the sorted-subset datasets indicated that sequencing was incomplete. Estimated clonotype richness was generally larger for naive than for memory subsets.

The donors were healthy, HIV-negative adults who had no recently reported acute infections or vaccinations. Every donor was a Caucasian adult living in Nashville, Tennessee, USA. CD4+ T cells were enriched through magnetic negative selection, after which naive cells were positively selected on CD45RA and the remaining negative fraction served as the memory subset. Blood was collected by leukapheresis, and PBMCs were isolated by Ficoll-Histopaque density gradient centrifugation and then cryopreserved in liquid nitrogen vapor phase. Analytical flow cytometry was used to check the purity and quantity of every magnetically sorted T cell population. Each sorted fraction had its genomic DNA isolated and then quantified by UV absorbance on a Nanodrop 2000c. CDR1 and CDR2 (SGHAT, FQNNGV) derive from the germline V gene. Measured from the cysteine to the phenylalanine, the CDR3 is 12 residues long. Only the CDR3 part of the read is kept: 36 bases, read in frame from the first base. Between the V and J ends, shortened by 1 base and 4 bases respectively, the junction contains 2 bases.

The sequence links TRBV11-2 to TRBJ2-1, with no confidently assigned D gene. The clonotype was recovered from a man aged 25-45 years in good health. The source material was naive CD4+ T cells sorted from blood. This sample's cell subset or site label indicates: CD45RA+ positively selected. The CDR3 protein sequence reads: CASSLGYNEQFF. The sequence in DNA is TGTGCCAGCAGCTTAGGGTACAATGAGCAGTTCTTC.